What follows is one T cell receptor beta chain and its context. Its matching antigen is unknown. Time point: peripheral blood 6 weeks after treatment start. These data belong to a study of PD-L1 blockade in urothelial cancer. At the level of the study: Patients took up atezolizumab in the mid-2010s at 1,200 mg intravenously every 3 weeks. Analyzed time points were 3 weeks (second dose) and 6 weeks after therapy began.

Templates that were synthetic TCR analogs were spiked into each PCR. Sequenced by immunoSEQ multiplex PCR; TCRdb stores in-frame clones only, minus some. The table records 50,000 or so clones, roughly 86% of them present only once. Germline V CDR1 and CDR2: PRHDT, FYEKMQ (reference sequence). Trimming took off 5 bases at V and 5 bases at J, with 9 bases between the two ends. CDR3 length equals 12 residues. Study-wide points: Where pretreatment blood TCR clonality fell below the median, better survival was predicted.

This rearrangement joins TRBV13 to TRBJ2-5; D remains ambiguous. This specimen consisted of PBMCs, obtained around atezolizumab (anti-PD-L1) treatment. This receptor was identified in a man between 60 and 70 years old with urothelial cancer. As DNA, the CDR3 is TGTGCCAGCAGCCCCCGGTCGGAGACCCAGTACTTC. Its protein is CASSPRSETQYF.